The present TCR beta chain was sequenced within a study of human T cells and chemical hapten exposure. Time point in this sample: patch test 2, 6 weeks after DPC sensitization. Treatment specified: therapeutic diphenylcyclopropenone sensitization with weekly scalp DPC. The authors extracted total RNA from unfractionated whole blood. TCRdb re-derived calls from the RACE reads in MiXCR, one entry per CDR3 protein. The sample has 35,000 to 50,000 distinct CDR3 sequences; roughly 9% are singletons. The receptor was derived from a woman aged 25 to 39 with alopecia areata. Some clones in this sample may be carry-over from other donors' samples. The sample consisted of whole blood, taken in connection with sensitization to the hapten diphenylcyclopropenone (DPC).

CDR3 protein: CSVDLDLADTQYF. As DNA, the CDR3 is TGCAGCGTCGACTTGGACCTAGCAGATACGCAGTATTTT. This chain links TRBV29-1 with TRBJ2-3; no reliable D call. Per germline, CDR1 SQVTM and CDR2 ANQGSEA. The CDR3 consists of 13 residues. The V gene lost 6 bases and the J gene lost 4 bases, with 14 bases spanning the gap.